The 19 T cell receptor beta chains in this list originate from one sample, sequenced in a study of shared clonotypes between healthy human individuals. The table came from immunoSEQ multiplex PCR; TCRdb's copy has only in-frame clones and leaves some out. The sample has approximately 740,000 clones, 74% seen once; the top ten hold approximately 1.7%. Sequences were obtained from memory CD4+ T cells sorted from blood. As to subset: CD45RA-negative fraction. All receptors come from a woman in her 30s in good health.

J is TRBJ1-1 and V is TRBV5-1; 9 bases are shared with TRBD1. The CDR3 runs 15 residues. Germline CDR1 and CDR2: SGHRS and YFSETQ. V gave up 6 bases and J gave up 4 bases; unmatched junction bases: 10. DNA for the CDR3: TGCGCCAGCAAATTACAGGGGGCAAAATTCACTGAAGCTTTCTTT. It encodes CASKLQGAKFTEAFF.

The V and J genes are TRBV4-2 and TRBJ1-3; no firm D call. Germline loops: CDR1 LGHNA, CDR2 YNFKEQ. The CDR3 is 16 residues long. Deletions cut 0 bases from V and 0 bases from J, with 9 bases between. The CDR3 is CASSQDPQFSGNTIYF. In nucleotides, the CDR3 is TGTGCCAGCAGCCAAGATCCACAGTTCTCTGGAAACACCATATATTTT.

The sample holds many counts of this clone. The rearrangement uses TRBV30 and TRBJ2-1; 7 nucleotides agree with TRBD2. Germline V lookup: CDR1 GTSNPN, CDR2 SVGIG (reference sequence). The CDR3 loop spans 12 amino acids. In nucleotides, the CDR3 is TGTGCTTGCAGGGAGGGGAGTGCTGAGCAGTTCTTC. Its translation is CACREGSAEQFF.

The V call is TRBV6-5, the J call TRBJ1-5; D is unresolved. Germline CDR1 MNHEY, CDR2 SVGAGI. V was trimmed by 4 bases and J by 0 bases, leaving 7 bases between them. CDR3 length equals 14 residues. In nucleotides, the CDR3 is TGTGCCAGCAGTTCGGGTTTTAGCAATCAGCCCCAGCATTTT. It is translated as CASSSGFSNQPQHF.

As concerns this clone: This specimen includes other DNA sequences encoding the same CDR3. V gene TRBV10-3 combines with J gene TRBJ1-5, with D possibly TRBD1 on 6 matching bases. V lost 0 bases, J lost 1 base, and 7 bases lay in between. Germline CDR1 ENHRY, CDR2 SYGVKD. This CDR3 has 15 residues. The CDR3 sequence: CAISESTGSNQPQHF. The CDR3 DNA reads as TGTGCCATCAGTGAGTCGACAGGAAGCAATCAGCCCCAGCATTTT.

V is TRBV7-6 and J is TRBJ2-3; 16 positions agree with TRBD2. The CDR3 totals 15 residues. The germline V gene has CDR1 SGHVS and CDR2 FNYEAQ. V lost 6 bases to trimming and J lost 6 bases; unmatched junction nucleotides: 3. CDR3 nucleotide sequence: TGTGCCAGCAGGCGGGGACTAGCGGGAGGGGATACGCAGTATTTT. This translates into CASRRGLAGGDTQYF.

This chain connects TRBV5-1 to TRBJ1-5; D remains unclear. Germline V lookup: CDR1 SGHRS, CDR2 YFSETQ. The CDR3 has 15 residues. Trimming pared 0 bases from V and 2 bases from J, leaving 9 bases between. The CDR3 region is CASSLDAAGNQPQHF. The DNA for the CDR3 is TGCGCCAGCAGCTTGGATGCCGCCGGCAATCAGCCCCAGCATTTT.

The chain joins TRBV29-1 to TRBJ2-5; tentative D call: TRBD2 (6 bases). The length of the CDR3 is 12 residues. Looked up from germline, CDR1 is SQVTM and CDR2 is ANQGSEA. Between the trimmed V and J ends, which lost 7 bases and 2 bases, there was a span of 11 bases. CDR3 in DNA: TGCAGCGAGTTGGGGGGTCAAGAGACCCAGTACTTC. As protein: CSELGGQETQYF.

The chain carries TRBV2 and TRBJ2-1; D ambiguous. The germline V gene has CDR1 SNHLY and CDR2 FYNNEI. Trimming cost V 4 bases and J 15 bases, with 10 bases left between them. The CDR3 loop spans 10 amino acids. DNA for the CDR3: TGTGCCAGCAGTGGGAGCAGTTTGTTCTTC. Its protein product is CASSGSSLFF.

On this clone: Sequence at one end of the junction differs from germline and may be a read error. The same CDR3 also results from other DNA sequences found in this sample. The chain has TRBV5-1 and TRBJ2-3, with D maybe TRBD2 (5 bases). Per the germline V gene, CDR1 is SGHRS and CDR2 is YFSETQ. CDR3 length equals 14 residues. In DNA, the CDR3 is TGCGCCAGCAGCTCAGGAGGCCCCACAGATACGCAATATTTT. Translation: CASSSGGPTDTQYF.

This chain uses TRBV5-4 with TRBJ2-3; D possibly corresponds to TRBD2 (6 bases). Germline-derived CDR1 and CDR2 are SGHNT and YYREEE (reference sequence). Trimming shortened V by 1 base and J by 0 bases, and 9 bases separated the two germline ends. This CDR3 comprises 15 residues. The CDR3 reads CASSLRLASTDTQYF. The DNA of the CDR3 is TGTGCCAGCAGCTTGCGCCTAGCGAGCACAGATACGCAGTATTTT.

V and J are TRBV1 and TRBJ2-3; TRBD2 is the table's D call, not checked against the DNA. TRBV1 is a listed pseudogene. The CDR3 spans 20 residues. The CDR3 coding sequence is TGCACCAGCAGCTCCCGACTAGCGGGAGTCCACCTTGTGAGCACAGATACGCAGTATTTT. Amino acid sequence: CTSSSRLAGVHLVSTDTQYF.

V gene TRBV19 combines with J gene TRBJ2-1, with TRBD1 identical over 8 bases. Looked up from germline, CDR1 is LNHDA and CDR2 is SQIVND (reference sequence). The CDR3 extends over 14 amino acids. The junction had 14 bases not matched to a gene; V was cut back by 11 bases and J by 8 bases. The CDR3 region has the DNA TGTGCCGTCTCCGGGACAGGTTTCTTCGATGAGCAGTTCTTC. It specifies CAVSGTGFFDEQFF.

The chain recombines TRBV30 with TRBJ2-1, with 10 positions matching TRBD2. Germline V gene lookup returns CDR1 GTSNPN and CDR2 SVGIG (reference sequence). J was trimmed by 6 bases and V by 1 base; bases with no gene match: 6. The CDR3 has 15 amino acids. The CDR3 DNA reads TGTGCCTGGAGTGCCTACGGGACTAGCGCCAATGAGCAGTTCTTC. Its protein is CAWSAYGTSANEQFF. Full variable domain (outside the CDR3, taken from reference TRBV30 and TRBJ2-1): SQTIHQWPATLVQPVGSPLSLECTVEGTSNPNLYWYRQAAGRGLQLLFYSVGIGQISSEVPQNLSASRPQDRQFILSSKKLLLSDSGFYLCAWSAYGTSANEQFFGPGTRLTVL.

The J gene is TRBJ2-1, the V gene TRBV27; 11 nucleotides line up with TRBD2. V dropped 7 bases and J dropped 4; count of bases not matched to a gene: 6. This CDR3 spans 15 amino acids. Per the germline V gene, CDR1 is MNHEY and CDR2 is SMNVEV (reference sequence). In DNA, the CDR3 is TGTGCCAGCACCGTAGCGGGAGGGACGTACAATGAGCAGTTCTTC. Translated: CASTVAGGTYNEQFF.

For this clone: This CDR3 is also generated by other DNA sequences in the sample. The gene calls are TRBV27 and TRBJ2-6; D perhaps matches TRBD1 (7 bases). The CDR3 loop spans 15 amino acids. Germline V gives CDR1 MNHEY, CDR2 SMNVEV (reference sequence). The V and J ends lost 6 bases and 1 base respectively, with 10 bases between them. The CDR3 loop reads CASRAGGSGANVLTF. DNA of the CDR3: TGTGCCAGCAGGGCAGGGGGGTCTGGGGCCAACGTCCTGACTTTC.

The CDR3 sequence: CASSLAGGANEKLFF. Written as DNA, the CDR3 is TGTGCCAGCAGCTTAGCAGGGGGCGCGAATGAAAAACTGTTTTTT. V usage is TRBV7-9 and J usage is TRBJ1-4, with 7 positions matching TRBD1. This CDR3 contains 15 residues. Germline CDR1 is SEHNR and CDR2 is FQNEAQ (reference sequence). Trimming cost V 0 bases and J 5 bases; bases outside gene matches: 3.

The rearrangement joins TRBV27 to TRBJ1-5; D perhaps matches TRBD1 (5 bases). There are 15 residues in the CDR3. The V end lost 8 bases, the J end lost 11 bases, and 25 bases lay between the germline ends. Germline CDR1 reads MNHEY; CDR2 reads SMNVEV (reference sequence). CDR3 sequence reads: CASGSGGRGSRAQHF. The CDR3 coding sequence is TGTGCCAGCGGGTCTGGGGGTCGAGGTTCTAGGGCCCAGCATTTT.

This clone occurred a few times. The chain carries TRBV5-1 and TRBJ2-2; TRBD1 matches 9 bases. Germline CDR1 SGHRS, CDR2 YFSETQ. V was clipped by 4 bases and J by 3 bases; unmatched bases: 4. The CDR3 runs to 15 residues. The DNA for the CDR3 is TGCGCCAGCAGCGCGGGACAGGGATACACCGGGGAGCTGTTTTTT. Its protein product is CASSAGQGYTGELFF.